Listed below are T cell receptor beta chains from one sample, sequenced in a study of T cell responses to AZD1222 COVID-19 vaccine. The protocol was immunoSEQ multiplex PCR, while the TCRdb copy is restricted to in-frame clones and leaves out a portion. The sample lists 95,000 to 150,000 clones; over 75% were seen once. Sequenced here: peripheral blood, sampled on day 0 of AZD1222 vaccination. All receptors derive from an adult in good health. Both conserved end residues are part of each CDR3. D genes are given only for firm matches. The size of a clone is reported for some rows only, either as once, few or many, or as a class for expanded clones.

V gene	J gene	D gene	clone size	CDR3 protein	CDR3 DNA
TRBV10-3	TRBJ1-1	-	-	CAISATANTEAFF	TGTGCCATCAGTGCGACAGCTAACACTGAAGCTTTCTTT
TRBV4-2	TRBJ1-2	TRBD1	few	CASSQDWGQGYGYTF	TGTGCCAGCAGCCAAGATTGGGGACAGGGGTATGGCTACACCTTC
TRBV19	TRBJ2-1	-	-	CASSIDGGYNEQFF	TGTGCCAGTAGTATAGATGGCGGATACAATGAGCAGTTCTTC
TRBV24-1	TRBJ1-1	TRBD1	-	CATRDRGMNTEAFF	TGTGCCACCAGGGACAGGGGGATGAACACTGAAGCTTTCTTT
TRBV7-9	TRBJ1-5	-	-	CASSGRGSDNQPQHF	TGTGCCAGCAGCGGGCGGGGTTCGGATAATCAGCCCCAGCATTTT
TRBV7-9	TRBJ2-5	TRBD2	-	CASSAALGGSQYF	TGTGCCAGCAGCGCGGCCCTCGGGGGGAGCCAGTACTTC
TRBV19	TRBJ2-5	TRBD2	-	CASSPPGGIQETQYF	TGTGCCAGCTCACCCCCCGGGGGGATTCAGGAGACCCAGTACTTC
TRBV2	TRBJ1-6	TRBD1	-	CASTYRTGNSPLHF	TGTGCCAGCACTTACAGGACAGGGAATTCACCCCTCCACTTT
TRBV5-5	TRBJ2-5	TRBD2	once	CASSRGRAQETQYF	TGTGCCAGCAGTCGCGGGAGGGCACAAGAGACCCAGTACTTC
TRBV5-4	TRBJ2-7	-	-	CASSLLDEQYF	TGTGCCAGCAGCTTGTTGGACGAGCAGTACTTC
TRBV4-1	TRBJ2-7	TRBD1	few	CASSQGTGGTYEQYF	TGCGCCAGCAGCCAAGGGACAGGGGGGACCTACGAGCAGTACTTC
TRBV2	TRBJ1-1	-	few	CASSEGRLGRGNTEAFF	TGTGCCAGCAGTGAGGGCCGCCTAGGGAGGGGGAACACTGAAGCTTTCTTT
TRBV3-1/TRBV3-2	TRBJ2-1	-	-	CASSQAGMGNEQFF	TGTGCCAGCAGCCAAGCAGGGATGGGCAATGAGCAGTTCTTC
TRBV9	TRBJ1-5	-	-	CASSVGSGNQPQHF	TGTGCCAGCAGCGTAGGAAGTGGCAATCAGCCCCAGCATTTT
TRBV27	TRBJ1-1	-	-	CASSLSGQGAEAFF	TGTGCCAGCAGTTTATCAGGTCAGGGAGCTGAAGCTTTCTTT